The clone carrying this T cell receptor (beta chain) came up many times. Its cognate antigen is unknown. After constant-region reverse-primer amplification, full-length variable regions underwent semi-nested PCR with Nested Universal Primer A. TCRdb passed the 5' RACE reads through MiXCR, listing each CDR3 protein once. The sample lists roughly 50,000 distinct CDR3 sequences, about 15% occurring once. Study findings and constraints: The TCR gene usage of tumor memory CD4+ T cells clustered together with blood and lymph node memory CD4+ cells and with lymph node naive CD4+ cells. Whole repertoires were not studied in the larger cohort, only one V-J beta rearrangement.

Looked up from germline, CDR1 is SGDLS and CDR2 is YYNGEE. V was clipped by 4 bases and J by 5 bases, with 7 bases between them. The CDR3 covers 12 residues. The sequencing sample was made of naive CD4+ T cells sorted from blood. This sample's subset: naive CD4+ T cells, CD4+CD45RA+CD25-. The TCR originated in a female donor with breast cancer. The rearrangement links TRBV9 to TRBJ2-1; D is undetermined. The CDR3 DNA follows: TGTGCCAGCAGCTACGGTAACAATGAGCAGTTCTTC. It codes for CASSYGNNEQFF.